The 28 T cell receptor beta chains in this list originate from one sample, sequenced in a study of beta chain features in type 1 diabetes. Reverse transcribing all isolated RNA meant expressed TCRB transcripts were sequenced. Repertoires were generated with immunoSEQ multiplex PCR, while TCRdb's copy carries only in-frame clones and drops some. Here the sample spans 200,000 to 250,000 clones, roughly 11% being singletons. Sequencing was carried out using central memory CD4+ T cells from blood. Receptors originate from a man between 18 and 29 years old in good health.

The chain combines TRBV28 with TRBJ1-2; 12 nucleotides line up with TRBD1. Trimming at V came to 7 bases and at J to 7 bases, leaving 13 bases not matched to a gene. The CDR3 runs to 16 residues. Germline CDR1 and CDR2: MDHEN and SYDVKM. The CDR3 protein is CASTGGGTGGNGGYTF. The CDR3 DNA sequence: TGTGCCAGCACGGGAGGCGGGACAGGGGGCAACGGTGGCTACACCTTC.

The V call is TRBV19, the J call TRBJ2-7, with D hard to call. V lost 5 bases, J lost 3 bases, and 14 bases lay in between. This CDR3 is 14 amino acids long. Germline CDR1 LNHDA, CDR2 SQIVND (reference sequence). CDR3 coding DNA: TGTGCCAGTAGTCCCCCGCGGCGAATCTACGAGCAGTACTTC. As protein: CASSPPRRIYEQYF.

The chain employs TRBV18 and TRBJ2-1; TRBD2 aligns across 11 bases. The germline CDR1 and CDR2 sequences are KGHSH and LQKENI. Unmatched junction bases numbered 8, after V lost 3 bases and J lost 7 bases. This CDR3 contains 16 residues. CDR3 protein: CASSPVAGGQLNEQFF. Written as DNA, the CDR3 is TGTGCCAGCTCACCCGTAGCGGGAGGGCAACTTAATGAGCAGTTCTTC.

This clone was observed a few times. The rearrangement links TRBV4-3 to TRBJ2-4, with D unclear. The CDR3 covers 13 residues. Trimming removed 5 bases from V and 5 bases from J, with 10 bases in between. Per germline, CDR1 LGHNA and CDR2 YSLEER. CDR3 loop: CASSFDLENIQYF. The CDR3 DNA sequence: TGCGCCAGCAGCTTCGACCTCGAAAACATTCAGTACTTC.

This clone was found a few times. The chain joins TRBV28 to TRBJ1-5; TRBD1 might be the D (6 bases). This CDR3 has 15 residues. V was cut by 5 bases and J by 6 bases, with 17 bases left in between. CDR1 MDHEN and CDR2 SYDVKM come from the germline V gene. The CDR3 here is CASSRQGLSGQPQHF. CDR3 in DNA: TGTGCCAGCAGTCGTCAGGGGTTAAGTGGTCAGCCCCAGCATTTT.

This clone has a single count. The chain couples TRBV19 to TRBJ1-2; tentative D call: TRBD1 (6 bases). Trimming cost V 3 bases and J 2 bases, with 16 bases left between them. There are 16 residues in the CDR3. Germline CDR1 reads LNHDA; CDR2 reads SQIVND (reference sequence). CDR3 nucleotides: TGTGCCAGTAGTATTCCCCGCGGGGGCACCAACTATGGCTACACCTTC. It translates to CASSIPRGGTNYGYTF.

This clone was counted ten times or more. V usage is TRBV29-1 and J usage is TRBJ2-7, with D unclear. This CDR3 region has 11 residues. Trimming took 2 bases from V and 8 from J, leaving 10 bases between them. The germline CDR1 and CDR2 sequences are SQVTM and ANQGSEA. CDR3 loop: CSVEMARQQYF. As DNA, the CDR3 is TGCAGCGTTGAAATGGCACGTCAGCAGTACTTC.

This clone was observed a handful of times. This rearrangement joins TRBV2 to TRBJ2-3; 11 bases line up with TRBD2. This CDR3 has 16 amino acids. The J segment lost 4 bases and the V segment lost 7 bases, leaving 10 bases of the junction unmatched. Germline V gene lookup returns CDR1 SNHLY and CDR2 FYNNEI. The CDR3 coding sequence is TGTGCCAGCACTAGCGGGAGGACCGGAAAAGCAGATACGCAGTATTTT. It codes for CASTSGRTGKADTQYF.

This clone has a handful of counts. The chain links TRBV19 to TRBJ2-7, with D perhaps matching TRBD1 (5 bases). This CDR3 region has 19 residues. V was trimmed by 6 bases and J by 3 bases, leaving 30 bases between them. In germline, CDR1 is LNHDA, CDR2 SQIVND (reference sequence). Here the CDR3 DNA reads TGTGCCAGTAGCTCTCGAAGCCTCGCCGGGTCCCCCAGGGTCTACGAGCAGTACTTC. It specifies CASSSRSLAGSPRVYEQYF.

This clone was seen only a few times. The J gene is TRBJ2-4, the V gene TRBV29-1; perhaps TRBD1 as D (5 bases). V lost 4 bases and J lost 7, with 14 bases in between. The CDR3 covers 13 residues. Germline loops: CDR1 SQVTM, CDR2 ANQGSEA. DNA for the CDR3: TGCAGCGTTGGCCCCGGCCAGGGCAACATTCAGTACTTC. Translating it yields CSVGPGQGNIQYF. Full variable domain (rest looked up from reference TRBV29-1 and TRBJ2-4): SAVISQKPSRDICQRGTSLTIQCQVDSQVTMMFWYRQQPGQSLTLIATANQGSEATYESGFVIDKFPISRPNLTFSTLTVSNMSPEDSSIYLCSVGPGQGNIQYFGAGTRLSVL.

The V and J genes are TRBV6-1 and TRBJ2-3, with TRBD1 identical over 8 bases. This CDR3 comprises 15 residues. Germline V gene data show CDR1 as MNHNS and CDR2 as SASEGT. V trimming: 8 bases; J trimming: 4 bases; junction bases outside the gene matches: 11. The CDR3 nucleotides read TGTGCCAGCGGGAAACGACAGGGGTTCGCAGATACGCAGTATTTT. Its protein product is CASGKRQGFADTQYF.

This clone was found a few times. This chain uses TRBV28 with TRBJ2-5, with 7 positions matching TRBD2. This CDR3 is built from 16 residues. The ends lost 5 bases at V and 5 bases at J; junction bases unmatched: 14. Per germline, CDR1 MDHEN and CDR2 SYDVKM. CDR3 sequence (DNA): TGTGCCAGCAGTCCGTCTAGCGGACTGGACGGGGAGACCCAGTACTTC. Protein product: CASSPSSGLDGETQYF.

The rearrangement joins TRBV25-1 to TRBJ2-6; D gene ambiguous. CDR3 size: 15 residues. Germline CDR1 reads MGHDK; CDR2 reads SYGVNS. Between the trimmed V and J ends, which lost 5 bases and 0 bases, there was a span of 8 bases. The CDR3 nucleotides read TGTGCCAGCAGTACACCGAACTCTGGGGCCAACGTCCTGACTTTC. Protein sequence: CASSTPNSGANVLTF.

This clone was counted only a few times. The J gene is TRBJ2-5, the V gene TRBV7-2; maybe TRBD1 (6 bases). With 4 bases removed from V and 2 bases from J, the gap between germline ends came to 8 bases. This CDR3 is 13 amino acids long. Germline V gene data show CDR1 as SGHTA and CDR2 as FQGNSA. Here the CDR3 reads CASSSRGQETQYF. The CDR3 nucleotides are TGTGCCAGCAGCTCCAGGGGTCAAGAGACCCAGTACTTC.

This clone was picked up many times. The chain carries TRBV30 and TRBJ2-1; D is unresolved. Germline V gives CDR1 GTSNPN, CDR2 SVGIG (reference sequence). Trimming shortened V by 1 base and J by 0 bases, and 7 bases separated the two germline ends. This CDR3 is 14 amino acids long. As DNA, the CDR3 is TGTGCCTGGAGTGGGCCAAGCTCCTACAATGAGCAGTTCTTC. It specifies CAWSGPSSYNEQFF. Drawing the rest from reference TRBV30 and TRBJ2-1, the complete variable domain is SQTIHQWPATLVQPVGSPLSLECTVEGTSNPNLYWYRQAAGRGLQLLFYSVGIGQISSEVPQNLSASRPQDRQFILSSKKLLLSDSGFYLCAWSGPSSYNEQFFGPGTRLTVL.

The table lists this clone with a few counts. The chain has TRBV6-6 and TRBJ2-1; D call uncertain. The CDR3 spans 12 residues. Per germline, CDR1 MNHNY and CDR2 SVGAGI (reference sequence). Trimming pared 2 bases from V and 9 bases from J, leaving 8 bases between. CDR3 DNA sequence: TGTGCCAGCAGTTACGAATGGGGTGAGCAGTTCTTC. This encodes CASSYEWGEQFF.

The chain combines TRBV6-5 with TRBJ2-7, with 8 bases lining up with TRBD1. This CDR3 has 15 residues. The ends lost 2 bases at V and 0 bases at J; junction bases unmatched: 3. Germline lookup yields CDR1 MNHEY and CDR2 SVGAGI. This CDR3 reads CASSYQDRGSYEQYF. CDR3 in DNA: TGTGCCAGCAGTTACCAAGACAGGGGCTCCTACGAGCAGTACTTC.

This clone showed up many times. The DNA for the CDR3 is TGTGCCAGCAGCCAAGGCAGCGGAAAGTCCTACAATGAGCAGTTCTTC. It yields the protein CASSQGSGKSYNEQFF. This chain uses TRBV4-2 with TRBJ2-1; possible D gene TRBD2, 5 bases. The V end was cut by 1 base, the J end by 1 base, with 11 bases between. The length of the CDR3 is 16 residues. CDR1 and CDR2 from the germline V gene are LGHNA and YNFKEQ.

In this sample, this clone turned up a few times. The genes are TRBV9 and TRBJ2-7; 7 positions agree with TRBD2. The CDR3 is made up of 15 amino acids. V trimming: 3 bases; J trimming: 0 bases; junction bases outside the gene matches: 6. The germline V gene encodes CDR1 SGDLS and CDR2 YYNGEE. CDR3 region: CASSGRGGSSYEQYF. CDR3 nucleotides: TGTGCCAGCAGCGGTAGGGGAGGGAGCTCCTACGAGCAGTACTTC.

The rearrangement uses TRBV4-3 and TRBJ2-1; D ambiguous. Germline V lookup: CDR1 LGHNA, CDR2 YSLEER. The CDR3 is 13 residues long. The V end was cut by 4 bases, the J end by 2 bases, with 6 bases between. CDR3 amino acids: CASSPWAYNEQFF. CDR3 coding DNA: TGCGCCAGCAGCCCCTGGGCCTACAATGAGCAGTTCTTC.

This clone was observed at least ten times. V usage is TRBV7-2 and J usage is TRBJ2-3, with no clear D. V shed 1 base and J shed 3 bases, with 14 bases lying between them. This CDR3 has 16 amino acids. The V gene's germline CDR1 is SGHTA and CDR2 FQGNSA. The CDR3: CASSLGVKGFTDTQYF. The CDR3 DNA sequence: TGTGCCAGCAGCTTAGGGGTGAAAGGATTTACAGATACGCAGTATTTT.

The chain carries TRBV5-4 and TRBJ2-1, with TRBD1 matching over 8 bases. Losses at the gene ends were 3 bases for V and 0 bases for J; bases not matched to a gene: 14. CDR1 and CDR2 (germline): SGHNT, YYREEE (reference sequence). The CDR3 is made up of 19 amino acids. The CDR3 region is CASSWDRSNRGNSYNEQFF. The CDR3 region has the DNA TGTGCCAGCAGCTGGGACAGGTCGAATCGGGGTAACTCCTACAATGAGCAGTTCTTC.

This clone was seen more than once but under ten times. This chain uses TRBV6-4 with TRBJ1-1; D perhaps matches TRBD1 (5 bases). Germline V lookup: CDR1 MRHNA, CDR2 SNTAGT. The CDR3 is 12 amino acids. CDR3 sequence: CAWGSKSPEAFF. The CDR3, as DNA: TGTGCTTGGGGCAGCAAGAGCCCTGAAGCTTTCTTT.

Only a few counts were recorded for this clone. The CDR3 DNA reads as TGTGCCAGCAGCTTGGCAGGGTCTAATGAAAAACTGTTTTTT. This codes for CASSLAGSNEKLFF. The V and J genes are TRBV5-4 and TRBJ1-4, with D maybe TRBD1 (5 bases). The CDR3 contains 14 residues. CDR1 and CDR2 (germline): SGHNT, YYREEE (reference sequence). Trimming left V 0 bases short and J 3 bases short, with 6 bases between.

The CDR3 sequence is CASSLHLNEGEQYF. CDR3 DNA sequence: TGTGCCAGCAGTTTACACTTAAATGAGGGCGAGCAGTACTTC. This chain uses TRBV28 with TRBJ2-7; maybe TRBD2 (5 bases). The CDR3 is 14 residues long. V lost 2 bases, J lost 6 bases, and 14 bases lay in between. CDR1 is MDHEN, CDR2 SYDVKM, per germline.

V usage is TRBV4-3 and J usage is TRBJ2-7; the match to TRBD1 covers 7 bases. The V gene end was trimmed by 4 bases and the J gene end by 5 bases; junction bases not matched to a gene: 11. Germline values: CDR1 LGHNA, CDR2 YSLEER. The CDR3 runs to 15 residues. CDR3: CASSRLGGLGNEQYF. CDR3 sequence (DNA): TGCGCCAGCAGCCGATTAGGGGGCCTCGGGAACGAGCAGTACTTC.

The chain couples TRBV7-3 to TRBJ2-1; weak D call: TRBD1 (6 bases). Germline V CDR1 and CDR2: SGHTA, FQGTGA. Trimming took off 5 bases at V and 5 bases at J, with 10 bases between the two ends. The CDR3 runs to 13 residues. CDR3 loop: CASSQDRHNEQFF. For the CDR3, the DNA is TGTGCCAGCAGCCAGGACAGACACAATGAGCAGTTCTTC.

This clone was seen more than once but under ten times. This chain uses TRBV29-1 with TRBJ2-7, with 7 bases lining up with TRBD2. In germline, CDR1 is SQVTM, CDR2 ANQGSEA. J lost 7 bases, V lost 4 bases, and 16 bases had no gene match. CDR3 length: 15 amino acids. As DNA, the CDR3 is TGCAGCGTTGGACCAACTAGCGACCCCACGGGAGAGCAGTACTTC. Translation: CSVGPTSDPTGEQYF.